This is a list of T cell receptor beta chains from one sample in a study of response to subunit inactivated influenza vaccine. TCRdb re-derived calls from the RT-PCR reads in MiXCR, one entry per CDR3 protein. The sample includes around 530,000 distinct CDR3 sequences, approximately 12% seen only once; the top ten take roughly 10%. Sequenced material: PBMCs from blood, taken on the day of vaccination. These receptors came from a man aged 50-60 years who received an inactivated influenza vaccine. CDR3s include the opening cysteine and the closing phenylalanine or tryptophan. D genes are given only for firm matches. Clone size appears in some rows only: once, few, many, or a class for an expanded clone.

CDR3 DNA,CDR3 protein,D gene,J gene,clone size,V gene
TGCAGCGCGTCTCAAGGACAGGGGCCTTGGCTCACTGAAGCTTTCTTT,CSASQGQGPWLTEAFF,TRBD1,TRBJ1-1,.,TRBV29-1
TGTGCCAGCAGCTCATCTGGATCCGAGACCCAGTACTTC,CASSSSGSETQYF,.,TRBJ2-5,few,TRBV7-9
TGCGCCAGCAGCCATTCCTACCGGACAGGGTTTGATCAGCCCCAGCATTTT,CASSHSYRTGFDQPQHF,TRBD1,TRBJ1-5,.,TRBV4-3
TGTGCCATCTCCGGACAGACCTACGAGCAGTACTTC,CAISGQTYEQYF,.,TRBJ2-7,few,TRBV10-3
TGTGCCGTCCGACAGGGGGCTTCGTACACTGAAGCTTTCTTT,CAVRQGASYTEAFF,TRBD1,TRBJ1-1,.,TRBV7-9
TGCGCCAGCAGCCTCCGGGCTACCACCTACGAGCAGTACTTC,CASSLRATTYEQYF,.,TRBJ2-7,.,TRBV4-1
TGTGCCAGCAGCTTGGCAGGCCACCAGTTCTTC,CASSLAGHQFF,.,TRBJ2-1,.,TRBV5-6
TGTGCCAGCAGCTTAAGTCCAGGGGAGGAGGTCCAGTACTTC,CASSLSPGEEVQYF,.,TRBJ2-5,.,TRBV7-9
TGTGCCAGCAGCCCAGACAGGGGGCAGTTCTTC,CASSPDRGQFF,TRBD1,TRBJ2-1,.,TRBV7-2
TGCGCCAGCAGCGGATTACAGGGTGGGGACACCGGGGAGCTGTTTTTT,CASSGLQGGDTGELFF,.,TRBJ2-2,.,TRBV5-1
TGTGCCAGCTCACCACGGACAGGGGGCAACTATGGCTACACCTTC,CASSPRTGGNYGYTF,TRBD1,TRBJ1-2,many,TRBV18